Included here is one T cell receptor (beta chain) sequence, with context. Its antigen is undetermined. The data are from a study of CXCR3-negative and CXCR3-positive naive CD8 T cells. Sorts performed in triplicate captured 300,000 cells each from every CD8+ T cell subset. General observations from the study: Memory CD8+ cells showed much lower diversity, while both naive subsets displayed comparably high diversity. CXCR3-negative and CXCR3-positive naive cells shared comparable TRBV-TRBJ usage, but memory cells did not. Cryopreservation partially lowered CXCR3 expression, so most assays used fresh PBMCs.

The CDR3 contains 12 residues. Germline loops: CDR1 SGHVS, CDR2 FNYEAQ. UMI-tagged TRB cDNA libraries were built via 5' RACE. Each CDR3 protein gets one entry in TCRdb, which reprocessed the 5' RACE reads and gives no DNA. The sample table includes about 28,000 distinct CDR3 sequences. V usage is TRBV7-6 and J usage is TRBJ2-7. Sample: memory CD8+ T cells from blood. The origin of this receptor is a human donor in good health. Some clones in this sample may be carry-over from other donors' samples. The CDR3 sequence: CASSLALDEQYF. Looking up the rest from reference TRBV7-6 and TRBJ2-7 gives the full variable domain: GAGVSQSPRYKVTKRGQDVALRCDPISGHVSLYWYRQALGQGPEFLTYFNYEAQQDKSGLPNDRFSAERPEGSISTLTIQRTEQRDSAMYRCASSLALDEQYFGPGTRLTVT.